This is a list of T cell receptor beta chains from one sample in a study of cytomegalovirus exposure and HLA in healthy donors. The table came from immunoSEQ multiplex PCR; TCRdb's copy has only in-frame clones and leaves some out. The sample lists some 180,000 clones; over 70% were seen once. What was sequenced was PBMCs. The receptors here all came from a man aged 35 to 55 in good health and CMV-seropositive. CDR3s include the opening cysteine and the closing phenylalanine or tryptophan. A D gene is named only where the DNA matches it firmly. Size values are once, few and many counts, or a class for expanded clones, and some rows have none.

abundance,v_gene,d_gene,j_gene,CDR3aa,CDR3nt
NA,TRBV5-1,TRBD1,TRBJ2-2,CASSWGTGGSGELFF,TGCGCCAGCAGCTGGGGGACAGGGGGCTCCGGGGAGCTGTTTTTT
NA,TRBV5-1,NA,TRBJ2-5,CASSLAGNVGETQYF,TGCGCCAGCAGCTTGGCCGGGAATGTGGGGGAGACCCAGTACTTC
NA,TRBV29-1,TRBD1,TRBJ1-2,CSVDLQGADGYTF,TGCAGCGTTGATCTACAGGGGGCGGATGGCTACACCTTC
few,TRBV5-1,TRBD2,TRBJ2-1,CASSLDGTSGPAVFF,TGCGCCAGCAGCTTGGATGGGACTAGCGGCCCAGCCGTGTTCTTC
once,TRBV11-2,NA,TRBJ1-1,CASSLEGRVGTEAFF,TGTGCCAGCAGCTTAGAGGGCAGGGTGGGCACTGAAGCTTTCTTT
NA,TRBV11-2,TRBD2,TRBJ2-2,CASSPAGGTGELFF,TGTGCCAGCAGCCCAGCGGGAGGCACCGGGGAGCTGTTTTTT
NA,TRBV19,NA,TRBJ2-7,CASSIAPFFYEQYF,TGTGCCAGTAGTATAGCCCCCTTCTTCTACGAGCAGTACTTC
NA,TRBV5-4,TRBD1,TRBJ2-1,CASKGADNEQFF,TGTGCCAGCAAGGGGGCCGACAATGAGCAGTTCTTC
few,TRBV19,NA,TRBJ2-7,CASSMNGRSRYEQYF,TGTGCCAGTAGTATGAATGGAAGGAGCCGTTACGAGCAGTACTTC
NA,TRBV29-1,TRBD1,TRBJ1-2,CSVGRQGSYGYTF,TGCAGCGTTGGTCGACAGGGGAGCTATGGCTACACCTTC
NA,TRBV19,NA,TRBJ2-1,CASSIQVYNEQFF,TGTGCCAGTAGTATCCAGGTCTACAATGAGCAGTTCTTC